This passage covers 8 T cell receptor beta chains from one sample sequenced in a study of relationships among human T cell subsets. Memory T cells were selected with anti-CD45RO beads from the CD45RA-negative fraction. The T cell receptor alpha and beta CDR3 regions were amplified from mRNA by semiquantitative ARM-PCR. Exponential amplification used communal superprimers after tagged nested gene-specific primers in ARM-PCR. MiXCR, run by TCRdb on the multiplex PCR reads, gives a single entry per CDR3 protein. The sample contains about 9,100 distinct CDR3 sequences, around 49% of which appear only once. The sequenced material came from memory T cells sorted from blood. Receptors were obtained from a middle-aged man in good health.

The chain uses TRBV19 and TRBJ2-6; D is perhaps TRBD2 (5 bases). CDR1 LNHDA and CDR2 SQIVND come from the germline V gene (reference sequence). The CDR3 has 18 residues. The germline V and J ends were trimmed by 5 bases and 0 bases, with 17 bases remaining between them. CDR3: CASSSLRSGSSGANVLTF. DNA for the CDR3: TGTGCCAGTAGTTCACTTCGATCGGGGTCCTCTGGGGCCAACGTCCTGACTTTC.

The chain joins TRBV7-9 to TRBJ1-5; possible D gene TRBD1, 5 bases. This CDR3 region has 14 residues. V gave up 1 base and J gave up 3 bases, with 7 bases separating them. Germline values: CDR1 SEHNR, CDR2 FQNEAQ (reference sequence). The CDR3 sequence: CASSLGQTNQPQHF. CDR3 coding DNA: TGTGCCAGCAGCTTAGGACAGACCAATCAGCCCCAGCATTTT.

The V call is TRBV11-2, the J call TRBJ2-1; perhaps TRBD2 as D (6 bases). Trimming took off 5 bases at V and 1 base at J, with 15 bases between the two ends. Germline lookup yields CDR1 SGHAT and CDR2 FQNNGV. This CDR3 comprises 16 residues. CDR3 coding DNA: TGTGCCAGCAGCCCTAGAGGGGACTCTTCCTACAATGAGCAGTTCTTC. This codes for CASSPRGDSSYNEQFF.

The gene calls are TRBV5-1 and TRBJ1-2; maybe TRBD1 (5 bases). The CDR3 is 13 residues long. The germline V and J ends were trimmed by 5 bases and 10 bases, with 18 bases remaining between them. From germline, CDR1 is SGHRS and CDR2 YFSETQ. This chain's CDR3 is CASSSGTPHDYTF. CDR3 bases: TGCGCCAGCAGTTCCGGGACCCCACATGACTACACCTTC.

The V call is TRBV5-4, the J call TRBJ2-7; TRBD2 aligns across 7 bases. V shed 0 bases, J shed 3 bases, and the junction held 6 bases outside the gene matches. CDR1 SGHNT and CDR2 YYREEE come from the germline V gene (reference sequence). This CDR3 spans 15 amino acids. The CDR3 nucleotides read TGTGCCAGCAGCTTGGAGATCGGGAGGAGCTACGAGCAGTACTTC. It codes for CASSLEIGRSYEQYF. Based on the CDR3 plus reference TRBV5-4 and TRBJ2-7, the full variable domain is ETGVTQSPTHLIKTRGQQVTLRCSSQSGHNTVSWYQQALGQGPQFIFQYYREEENGRGNFPPRFSGLQFPNYSSELNVNALELDDSALYLCASSLEIGRSYEQYFGPGTRLTVT.

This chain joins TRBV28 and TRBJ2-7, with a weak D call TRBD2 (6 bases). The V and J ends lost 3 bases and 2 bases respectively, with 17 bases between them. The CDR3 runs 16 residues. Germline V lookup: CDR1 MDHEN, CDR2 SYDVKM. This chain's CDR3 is CASSFLRTSLTYEQYF. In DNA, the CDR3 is TGTGCCAGCAGTTTCCTTAGAACTAGCCTAACCTACGAGCAGTACTTC.

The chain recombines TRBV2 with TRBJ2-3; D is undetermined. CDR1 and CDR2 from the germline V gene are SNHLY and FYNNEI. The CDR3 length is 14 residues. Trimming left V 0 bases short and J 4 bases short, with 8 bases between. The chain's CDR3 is CASSEASVPDTQYF. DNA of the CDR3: TGTGCCAGCAGTGAAGCGTCTGTACCAGATACGCAGTATTTT.

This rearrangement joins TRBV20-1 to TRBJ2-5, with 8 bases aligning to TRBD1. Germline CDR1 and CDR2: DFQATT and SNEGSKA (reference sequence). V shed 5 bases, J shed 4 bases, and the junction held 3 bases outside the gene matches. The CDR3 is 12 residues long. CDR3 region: CSAAGQGETQYF. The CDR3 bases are TGCAGTGCTGCAGGACAGGGAGAGACCCAGTACTTC.